This T cell receptor (beta chain) is drawn from a study of blood T cell repertoires in COVID-19. The wider study: T cells, B-cell-depleted T cells, or PBMCs supplied cDNA or gDNA.

Germline assignment: CDR1 LNHDA and CDR2 SQIVND (reference sequence). This CDR3 region has 15 residues. V lost 6 bases and J lost 1; bases outside the gene matches: 6. TCRdb's table, derived via immunoSEQ multiplex PCR, lists solely in-frame clones and lacks some. The data contain about 250,000 clones, about 89% of them seen just once; the ten biggest clones take up approximately 0.84%. This sequence joins TRBV19 and TRBJ2-3, with 8 bases lining up with TRBD1. This clonotype was sampled from a man aged 30-40 years with acute or convalescent COVID-19. The sample comprised peripheral blood. CDR3 bases: TGTGCCAGTAGCCCGGACAGGGACGGCACAGATACGCAGTATTTT. This gives the protein CASSPDRDGTDTQYF.